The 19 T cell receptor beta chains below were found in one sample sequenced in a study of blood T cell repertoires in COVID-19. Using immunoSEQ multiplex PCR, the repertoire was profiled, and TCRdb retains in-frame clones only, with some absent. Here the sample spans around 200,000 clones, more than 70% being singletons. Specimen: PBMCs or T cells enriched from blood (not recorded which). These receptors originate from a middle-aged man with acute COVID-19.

DNA of the CDR3: TGTGCCAGCAGCTTGACAGGGGGTGATGGCTACACCTTC. It yields the protein CASSLTGGDGYTF. The genes are TRBV5-8 and TRBJ1-2; 8 nucleotides agree with TRBD1. Germline V gives CDR1 SGHTS, CDR2 YDEGEE. The length of the CDR3 is 13 residues. The V segment lost 1 base and the J segment 6 bases; nucleotides outside the gene matches: 2.

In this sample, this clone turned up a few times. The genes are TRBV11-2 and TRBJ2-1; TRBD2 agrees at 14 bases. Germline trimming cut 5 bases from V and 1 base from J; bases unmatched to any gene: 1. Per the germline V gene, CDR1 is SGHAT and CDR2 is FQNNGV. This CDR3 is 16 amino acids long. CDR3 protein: CASSRLAGGSYNEQFF. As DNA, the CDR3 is TGTGCCAGCAGCAGACTAGCGGGAGGGTCCTACAATGAGCAGTTCTTC.

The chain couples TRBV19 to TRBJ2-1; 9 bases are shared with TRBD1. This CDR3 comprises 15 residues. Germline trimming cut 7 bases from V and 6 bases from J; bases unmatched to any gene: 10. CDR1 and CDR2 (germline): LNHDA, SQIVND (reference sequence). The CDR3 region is CASKIRDRVANEQFF. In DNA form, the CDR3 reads TGTGCCAGTAAAATCCGGGACAGGGTGGCCAATGAGCAGTTCTTC.

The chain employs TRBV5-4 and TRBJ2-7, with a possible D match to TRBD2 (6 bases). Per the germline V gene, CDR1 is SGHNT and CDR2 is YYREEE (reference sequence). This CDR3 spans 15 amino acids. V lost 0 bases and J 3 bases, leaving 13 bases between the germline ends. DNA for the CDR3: TGTGCCAGCAGCTTGGCAGCTAGCGACCTCTACGAGCAGTACTTC. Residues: CASSLAASDLYEQYF.

The CDR3 here is CASSLVTNTEAFF. In DNA, the CDR3 is TGTGCCAGCAGTTTAGTAACTAACACTGAAGCTTTCTTT. This sequence joins TRBV12-3 or TRBV12-4 and TRBJ1-1; no firm D call. The V gene lost 1 base and the J gene lost 2 bases, with 5 bases spanning the gap. CDR3 size: 13 residues.

For the CDR3, the DNA is TGCGCCAGCAGCCCGGGGACAGGGGGCTACAATGAGCAGTTCTTC. This codes for CASSPGTGGYNEQFF. This chain joins TRBV5-1 and TRBJ2-1, with 11 bases that match TRBD1. V shed 4 bases, J shed 3 bases, and the junction held 3 bases outside the gene matches. The CDR3 has 15 amino acids. Germline V gene data show CDR1 as SGHRS and CDR2 as YFSETQ.

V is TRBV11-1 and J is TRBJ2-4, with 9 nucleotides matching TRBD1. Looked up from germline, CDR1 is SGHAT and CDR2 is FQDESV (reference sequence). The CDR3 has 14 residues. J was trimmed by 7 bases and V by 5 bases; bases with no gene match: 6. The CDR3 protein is CASSGTGGPNIQYF. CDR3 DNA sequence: TGTGCCAGCAGCGGAACAGGGGGCCCTAACATTCAGTACTTC.

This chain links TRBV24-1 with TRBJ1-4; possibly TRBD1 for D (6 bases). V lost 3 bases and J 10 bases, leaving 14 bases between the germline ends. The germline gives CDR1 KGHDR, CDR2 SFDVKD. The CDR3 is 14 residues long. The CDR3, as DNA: TGTGCCACCAGTGATGACAGGACGAAAGGAAAACTGTTTTTT. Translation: CATSDDRTKGKLFF.

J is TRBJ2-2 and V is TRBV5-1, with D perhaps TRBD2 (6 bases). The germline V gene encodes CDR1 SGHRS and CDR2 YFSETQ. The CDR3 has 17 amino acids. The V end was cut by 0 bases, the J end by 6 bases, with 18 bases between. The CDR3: CASSLARGGELSGELFF. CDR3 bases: TGCGCCAGCAGCTTGGCCCGCGGAGGGGAGTTGTCCGGGGAGCTGTTTTTT. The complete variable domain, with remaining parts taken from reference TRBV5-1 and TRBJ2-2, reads KAGVTQTPRYLIKTRGQQVTLSCSPISGHRSVSWYQQTPGQGLQFLFEYFSETQRNKGNFPGRFSGRQFSNSRSEMNVSTLELGDSALYLCASSLARGGELSGELFFGEGSRLTVL.

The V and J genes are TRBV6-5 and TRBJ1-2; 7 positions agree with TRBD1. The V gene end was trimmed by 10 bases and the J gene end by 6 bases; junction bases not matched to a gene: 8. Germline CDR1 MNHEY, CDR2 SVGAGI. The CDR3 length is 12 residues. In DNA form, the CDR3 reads TGTGCCACCCACAGGACAGGTCATGGCTACACCTTC. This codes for CATHRTGHGYTF.

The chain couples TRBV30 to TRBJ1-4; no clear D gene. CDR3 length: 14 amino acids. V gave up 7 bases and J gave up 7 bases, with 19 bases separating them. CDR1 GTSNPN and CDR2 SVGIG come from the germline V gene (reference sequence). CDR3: CASPSEGSSEKLFF. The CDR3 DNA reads TGTGCCTCACCCTCGGAGGGTTCTAGTGAAAAACTGTTTTTT.

The CDR3: CASSDFDRSSYEQYF. CDR3 DNA: TGTGCCAGCTCCGATTTCGACAGGTCCTCCTACGAGCAGTACTTC. The chain carries TRBV7-9 and TRBJ2-7; TRBD1 might be the D (6 bases). From germline, CDR1 is SEHNR and CDR2 FQNEAQ (reference sequence). Trimming took 8 bases from V and 0 from J, leaving 17 bases between them. CDR3 length equals 15 residues.

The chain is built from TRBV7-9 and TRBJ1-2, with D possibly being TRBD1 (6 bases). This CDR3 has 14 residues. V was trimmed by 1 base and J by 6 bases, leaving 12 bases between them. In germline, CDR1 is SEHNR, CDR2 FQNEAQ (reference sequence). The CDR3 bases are TGTGCCAGCAGCTTAGACTCAGGGGTTCATGGCTACACCTTC. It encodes CASSLDSGVHGYTF.

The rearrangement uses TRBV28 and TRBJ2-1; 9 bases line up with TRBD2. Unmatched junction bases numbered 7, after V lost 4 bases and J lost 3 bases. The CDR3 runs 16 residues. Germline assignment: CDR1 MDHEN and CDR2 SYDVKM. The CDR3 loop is CASSWYSGRDYNEQFF. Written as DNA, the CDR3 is TGTGCCAGCAGTTGGTATAGCGGGAGAGACTACAATGAGCAGTTCTTC.

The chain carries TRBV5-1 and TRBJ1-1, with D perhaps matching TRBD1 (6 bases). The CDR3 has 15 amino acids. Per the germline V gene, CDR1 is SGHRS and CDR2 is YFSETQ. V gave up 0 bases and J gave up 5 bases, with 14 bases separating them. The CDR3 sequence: CASSLGGRGGTEAFF. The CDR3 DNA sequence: TGCGCCAGCAGCTTGGGCGGCAGGGGAGGGACTGAAGCTTTCTTT.

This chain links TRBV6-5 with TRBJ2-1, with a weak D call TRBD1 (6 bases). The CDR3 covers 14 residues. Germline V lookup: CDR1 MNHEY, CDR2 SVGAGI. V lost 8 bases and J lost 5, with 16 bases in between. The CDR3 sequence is CASARRTANNEQFF. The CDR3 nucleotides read TGTGCCAGCGCGCGACGGACAGCTAACAATGAGCAGTTCTTC.

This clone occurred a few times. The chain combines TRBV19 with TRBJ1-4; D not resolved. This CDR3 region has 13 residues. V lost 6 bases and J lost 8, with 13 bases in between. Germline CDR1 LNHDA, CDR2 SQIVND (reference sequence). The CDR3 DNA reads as TGTGCCAGTAGAGGGAGGGTGAAGGAAAAACTGTTTTTT. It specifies CASRGRVKEKLFF.

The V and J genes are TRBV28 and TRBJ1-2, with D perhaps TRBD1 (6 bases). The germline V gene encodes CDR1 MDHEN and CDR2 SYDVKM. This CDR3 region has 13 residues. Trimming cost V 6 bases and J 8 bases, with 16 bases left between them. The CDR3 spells CASRRTERSGYTF. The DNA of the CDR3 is TGTGCCAGCAGACGGACAGAGAGGTCCGGCTACACCTTC.

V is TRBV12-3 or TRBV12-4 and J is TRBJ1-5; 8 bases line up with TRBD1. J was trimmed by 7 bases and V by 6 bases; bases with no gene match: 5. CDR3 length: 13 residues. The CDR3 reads CASSDRGWQPQHF. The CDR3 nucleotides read TGTGCCAGCAGCGACAGGGGTTGGCAGCCCCAGCATTTT.